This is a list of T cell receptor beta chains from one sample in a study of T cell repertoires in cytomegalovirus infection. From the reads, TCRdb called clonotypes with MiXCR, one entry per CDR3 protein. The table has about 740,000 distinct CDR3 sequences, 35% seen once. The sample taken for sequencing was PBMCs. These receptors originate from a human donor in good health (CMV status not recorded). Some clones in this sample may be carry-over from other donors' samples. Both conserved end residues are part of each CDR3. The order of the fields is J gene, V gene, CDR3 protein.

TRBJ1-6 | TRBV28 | CASSLGAGYSPLHF
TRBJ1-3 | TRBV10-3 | CAISAPSGNTIYF
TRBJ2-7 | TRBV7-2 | CASSLRGGLSYEQYF
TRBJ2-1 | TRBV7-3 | CASSAGQGAYNEQFF
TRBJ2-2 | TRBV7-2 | CASSSPTTRGRYTGELFF
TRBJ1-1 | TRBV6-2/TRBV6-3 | CASSYLLPPAYTEAFF
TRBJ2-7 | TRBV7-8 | CASSLGTGGLVNEQYF
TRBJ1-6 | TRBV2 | CASSEFGGVSSPLHF
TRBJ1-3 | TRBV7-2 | CASSFPGTRSGNTIYF
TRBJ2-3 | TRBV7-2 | CASRAGSTDTQYF
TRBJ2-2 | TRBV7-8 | CASSPRQGVTGELFF
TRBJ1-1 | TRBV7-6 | CASRNRGGEAFF